These 15 T cell receptor beta chains share one sample of origin, sequenced in a study of beta chain features in type 1 diabetes (dated by TCRdb to 2017 to 2018). Libraries were made using the immunoSEQ multiplex PCR assay. The entire isolated RNA was reverse transcribed using the High Capacity cDNA Reverse Transcription Kit, and thus expressed TCRB transcripts were sequenced. TCRdb stores this immuneACCESS table with in-frame sequences only. Part of the clones is absent; in the studies checked, under half of the shortfall reflects unresolved V genes, and no reason is known for the rest. The sample table lists some 150,000 clones, 40% to 60% of them with a count of one. Of the sample, approximately 0.4% falls within the top ten clones. The sequenced sample was Tregs from blood. The cell subset or site label, as the study defines it: regulatory CD4+ T cells. The receptors were sampled from a man younger than 35 in good health.

The genes are TRBV4-2 and TRBJ1-1, with D possibly being TRBD1 (6 bases). V was shortened by 1 base and J by 2 bases, with 8 bases between the two germline ends. CDR1 is LGHNA and CDR2 is YNFKEQ in the germline V gene. This CDR3 region has 14 residues. DNA of the CDR3: TGTGCCAGCAGCCAAGTCAGGGGTAACACTGAAGCTTTCTTT. It yields the protein CASSQVRGNTEAFF.

The CDR3 nucleotides read TGTGCCAGCAGCCCCCGAGGACTTAGCACAGATACGCAGTATTTT. Translation gives CASSPRGLSTDTQYF. The chain carries TRBV7-2 and TRBJ2-3; D perhaps matches TRBD2 (5 bases). The CDR3 extends over 15 amino acids. V lost 5 bases, J lost 0 bases, and 12 bases lay in between. Germline values: CDR1 SGHTA, CDR2 FQGNSA.

The chain couples TRBV5-1 to TRBJ2-7; 8 positions agree with TRBD2. V shed 1 base, J shed 3 bases, and the junction held 9 bases outside the gene matches. This CDR3 contains 16 residues. CDR1 is SGHRS and CDR2 is YFSETQ in the germline V gene. In nucleotides, the CDR3 is TGCGCCAGCAGCTTGAGGCTAGCGGGTAACAACTACGAGCAGTACTTC. Encoded protein: CASSLRLAGNNYEQYF.

This clone was detected once. CDR3 nucleotide sequence: TGCGCCAGCAGCCAAGGGCTTCAGGGTTCACCCCTCCACTTT. This codes for CASSQGLQGSPLHF. The chain is built from TRBV4-3 and TRBJ1-6, with TRBD1 as a possible D gene (5 bases). Trimming removed 1 base from V and 9 bases from J, with 10 bases in between. Germline-derived CDR1 and CDR2 are LGHNA and YSLEER. This CDR3 region has 14 residues.

The chain is built from TRBV9 and TRBJ2-1; 8 bases are shared with TRBD2. The CDR3 sequence is 16 residues long. J was trimmed by 8 bases and V by 0 bases; bases with no gene match: 10. From germline, CDR1 is SGDLS and CDR2 YYNGEE. This CDR3 reads CASSVGNSGMWDEQFF. For the CDR3, the DNA is TGTGCCAGCAGCGTAGGTAATAGCGGGATGTGGGATGAGCAGTTCTTC.

The V gene is TRBV25-1, the J gene TRBJ1-1; D is ambiguous. The germline V gene encodes CDR1 MGHDK and CDR2 SYGVNS. The CDR3 totals 13 residues. Trimming took off 3 bases at V and 8 bases at J, with 13 bases between the two ends. CDR3 coding DNA: TGTGCCAGCAGTGAGAGCCATCTTCCCGAAGCTTTCTTT. It codes for CASSESHLPEAFF. Supplemented by reference TRBV25-1 and TRBJ1-1, the full variable domain reads EADIYQTPRYLVIGTGKKITLECSQTMGHDKMYWYQQDPGMELHLIHYSYGVNSTEKGDLSSESTVSRIRTEHFPLTLESARPSHTSQYLCASSESHLPEAFFGQGTRLTVV.

The chain recombines TRBV4-2 with TRBJ2-2, with 8 bases matching TRBD2. This CDR3 has 18 residues. The ends lost 5 bases at V and 3 bases at J; junction bases unmatched: 14. Germline lookup yields CDR1 LGHNA and CDR2 YNFKEQ. The CDR3 is CASSTQRGPESYTGELFF. The CDR3 nucleotides read TGTGCCAGCAGCACCCAGCGGGGGCCGGAATCTTACACCGGGGAGCTGTTTTTT.

V and J are TRBV7-2 and TRBJ2-3, with D perhaps matching TRBD2 (6 bases). Per germline, CDR1 SGHTA and CDR2 FQGNSA. This CDR3 comprises 15 residues. The V and J ends lost 0 bases and 9 bases respectively, with 16 bases between them. This chain's CDR3 is CASSLAGGKIGTQYF. The CDR3 nucleotides are TGTGCCAGCAGCTTAGCGGGGGGAAAAATTGGGACGCAGTATTTT.

For this clone: Mismatch with germline at one junction end may stem from a read error. The J gene is TRBJ1-2, the V gene TRBV19; 9 bases agree with TRBD1. Looked up from germline, CDR1 is LNHDA and CDR2 is SQIVND (reference sequence). The CDR3 is 13 amino acids. Here the CDR3 DNA reads TGTGCCAGTAGTTTCTCCGGTGGGACAGGGTCCTACTTC. Protein sequence: CASSFSGGTGSYF.

On this clone itself: Other DNA sequences within the sample encode an identical CDR3. The chain joins TRBV18 to TRBJ1-1, with TRBD1 as a possible D gene (5 bases). V was trimmed by 4 bases and J by 1 base, leaving 7 bases between them. CDR3 length: 13 amino acids. Germline V lookup: CDR1 KGHSH, CDR2 LQKENI. CDR3 sequence (DNA): TGTGCCAGCTCACGGGACTCGAACACTGAAGCTTTCTTT. Protein: CASSRDSNTEAFF.

The chain is built from TRBV7-3 and TRBJ2-5; weak D call: TRBD1 (5 bases). The J call is doubtful: the DNA matches TRBJ2-7 better. From germline, CDR1 is SGHTA and CDR2 FQGTGA. This CDR3 contains 13 residues. The CDR3 sequence: CASSLGTGYEQYF. The CDR3 DNA follows: TGTGCCAGCAGCTTAGGAACAGGCTACGAGCAGTACTTC.

The genes are TRBV28 and TRBJ2-6, with D possibly matching TRBD2 (5 bases). The CDR3 covers 15 residues. V dropped 7 bases and J dropped 0 bases, with 10 bases sitting between them. Germline V CDR1 and CDR2: MDHEN, SYDVKM. CDR3 protein: CASTSAGSGANVLTF. In DNA form, the CDR3 reads TGTGCCAGCACCTCGGCGGGCTCTGGGGCCAACGTCCTGACTTTC.

This sequence joins TRBV30 and TRBJ2-6; 7 positions agree with TRBD1. The CDR3 consists of 17 residues. Germline CDR1 and CDR2: GTSNPN and SVGIG (reference sequence). V lost 0 bases and J lost 2; bases outside the gene matches: 7. CDR3 sequence reads: CAWSVEQGNTGANVLTF. The CDR3, as DNA: TGTGCCTGGAGTGTAGAACAGGGGAACACTGGGGCCAACGTCCTGACTTTC.

This clone is a singleton in its sample. V and J are TRBV7-2 and TRBJ1-1; TRBD1 is a possible D gene (5 bases). V shed 1 base and J shed 11 bases, with 20 bases lying between them. This CDR3 comprises 15 residues. CDR1 is SGHTA and CDR2 is FQGNSA in the germline V gene. CDR3 protein: CASSLVSRSGSEAFF. The CDR3 coding sequence is TGTGCCAGCAGCTTAGTGTCCAGATCAGGGTCGGAGGCTTTCTTT.

In its sample, this clone was seen a few times. The chain couples TRBV7-2 to TRBJ1-2; maybe TRBD1 (5 bases). The germline V gene encodes CDR1 SGHTA and CDR2 FQGNSA. Trimming cost V 2 bases and J 5 bases, with 18 bases left between them. The CDR3 has 16 residues. CDR3 bases: TGTGCCAGCAGCTTAATGCCCGCCCAGGGAGGGTATGGCTACACCTTC. This translates into CASSLMPAQGGYGYTF. Variable domain in full (rest from reference TRBV7-2 and TRBJ1-2): GAGVSQSPSNKVTEKGKDVELRCDPISGHTALYWYRQSLGQGLEFLIYFQGNSAPDKSGLPSDRFSAERTGGSVSTLTIQRTQQEDSAVYLCASSLMPAQGGYGYTFGSGTRLTVV.